Listed below are T cell receptor beta chains from one sample, sequenced in a study of blood T cell repertoires in COVID-19. The method was immunoSEQ multiplex PCR; TCRdb's version includes in-frame clones alone and lacks a portion of them. This table holds fewer than 90,000 clones, around 90% found once. Material for sequencing was peripheral blood. These receptors all come from a male donor with acute or convalescent COVID-19. Both conserved end residues are part of each CDR3. The D gene is left open where the match is weak. For some rows the clone size is stated as once, few or many, or as a class when expanded; others skip it.

d_gene	v_gene	j_gene	len	abundance	CDR3nt	CDR3aa
-	TRBV6-5	TRBJ2-7	16	-	TGTGCCAGCAGTTATATGAGACAGGGAGGTGTCGCCGAGCAGTACTTC	CASSYMRQGGVAEQYF
-	TRBV27	TRBJ2-7	13	-	TGTGCCAGCAGGGGAACGGGGTCCTACGAGCAGTACTTC	CASRGTGSYEQYF
-	TRBV18	TRBJ1-3	13	-	TGTGCCAGCTCACAAGGACAAGGAAACACCATATATTTT	CASSQGQGNTIYF
TRBD1	TRBV13	TRBJ1-4	16	-	TGTGCCAGCAGCTTATTTGACGGGACAGGGAATGAAAAACTGTTTTTT	CASSLFDGTGNEKLFF
-	TRBV5-1	TRBJ1-4	12	-	TGCGCCAGCAGCTTTTCGGGGGAAAAACTGTTTTTT	CASSFSGEKLFF
TRBD1	TRBV5-4	TRBJ1-2	15	-	TGTGCCAGCAGCTTGGGGGGGGACAGGGGCCTCGGCTACACCTTC	CASSLGGDRGLGYTF
-	TRBV6-1	TRBJ1-2	11	-	TGTGCCAGCAGTGAATTTGGCCGTTCCACCTTC	CASSEFGRSTF
-	TRBV19	TRBJ1-6	12	once	TGTGCCACCCAGGGGACCAATTCACCCCTCCACTTT	CATQGTNSPLHF
-	TRBV12-5	TRBJ2-2	16	-	TGTGCTAGTGGTTTGGGACTAACAGCGAACACCGGGGAGCTGTTTTTT	CASGLGLTANTGELFF
TRBD1	TRBV6-5	TRBJ1-2	13	-	TGTGCCAGCAGCTTCGACAGGGGGTATGGCTACACCTTC	CASSFDRGYGYTF
TRBD1	TRBV6-1	TRBJ2-3	15	-	TGTGCCAGCAGCCGCGGACAGGGCTTAACAGATACGCAGTATTTT	CASSRGQGLTDTQYF
TRBD2	TRBV7-9	TRBJ2-4	19	large	TGTGCCAGCAGCCTACCCGGCGGGGGACTTCCGTTAGCCAAAAACATTCAGTACTTC	CASSLPGGGLPLAKNIQYF
TRBD2	TRBV7-2	TRBJ2-1	13	few	TGTGCCAGCGGGACTAGCGGTTACAATGAGCAGTTCTTC	CASGTSGYNEQFF
TRBD1	TRBV6-5	TRBJ1-2	13	-	TGTGCCACCCGATCGGACAGGGTTGATGGCTACACCTTC	CATRSDRVDGYTF
-	TRBV11-2	TRBJ2-5	14	-	TGTGCCAGCAGCTTAGTCAGGGGCGGCGGGACCCAGTACTTC	CASSLVRGGGTQYF
TRBD2	TRBV5-4	TRBJ2-1	15	-	TGTGCCAGCAGCTTACTGGGACTAGCTGACAATGAGCAGTTCTTC	CASSLLGLADNEQFF
TRBD1	TRBV11-3	TRBJ2-3	16	-	TGTGCCAGCAGCCCCTCCGCGCAAGGGGGCGCGGATACGCAGTATTTT	CASSPSAQGGADTQYF
TRBD2	TRBV6-5	TRBJ2-1	16	-	TGTGCCAGCAGTTTCCTAGGCGGGGGGTTCTACAATGAGCAGTTCTTC	CASSFLGGGFYNEQFF
TRBD2	TRBV15	TRBJ2-7	16	-	TGTGCCACCAGCAGAGATGCTAGCGGGGGGGCTTACGAGCAGTACTTC	CATSRDASGGAYEQYF
-	TRBV3-1/TRBV3-2	TRBJ2-1	13	-	TGTGCCAGCAGCCAAGATCTGTTCGGGGAGCAGTTCTTC	CASSQDLFGEQFF
-	TRBV6-6	TRBJ2-3	14	-	TGTGCCAGCAGTTACGGACAGGGAGGGGATACGCAGTATTTT	CASSYGQGGDTQYF
TRBD1	TRBV2	TRBJ1-1	14	-	TGTGCCAGCAAGATACAGGGGATCAGGACTGAAGCTTTCTTT	CASKIQGIRTEAFF
TRBD1	TRBV19	TRBJ1-2	16	-	TGTGCCAGTAGTAATCCCGGGACAGGGAGAGTTGGCGGCTACACCTTC	CASSNPGTGRVGGYTF
TRBD1	TRBV12-3/TRBV12-4	TRBJ1-1	9	-	TGTGCCAGCAGTCCCGGGACAGCGTTT	CASSPGTAF
-	TRBV6-5	TRBJ2-5	15	-	TGTGCCAGCAGTTACAGTTTAACACCTCAAGAGACCCAGTACTTC	CASSYSLTPQETQYF
TRBD2	TRBV13	TRBJ2-1	16	-	TGTGCCAGCAGCTCTAATAGCGGGGGGCCCCACAATGAGCAGTTCTTC	CASSSNSGGPHNEQFF
TRBD1	TRBV6-5	TRBJ1-2	15	few	TGTGCCAGCAGCGGGGAACCGGGACAGGGATCCGGCTACACCTTC	CASSGEPGQGSGYTF
TRBD2	TRBV11-2	TRBJ2-5	15	-	TGTGCCAGCAGCACTAGCGGGGGGCACCAAGAGACCCAGTACTTC	CASSTSGGHQETQYF
-	TRBV19	TRBJ1-2	15	few	TGTGCCAGTGGAATTCCCCTGGGGCAGGGGAATGGCTACACCTTC	CASGIPLGQGNGYTF
-	TRBV30	TRBJ1-3	15	-	TGTGCCTGGAGTGTACAGGTCACCTCTGGAAACACCATATATTTT	CAWSVQVTSGNTIYF
-	TRBV5-1	TRBJ2-5	15	-	TGCGCCAGCAGCAGAGGAACGGGGACTCAAGAGACCCAGTACTTC	CASSRGTGTQETQYF